Below are 20 T cell receptor beta chains sequenced from a single sample in a study of T cell repertoires in aging, cancer and after chemotherapy. TRB rearrangements spanning V, D and J were amplified using mixed TRB-A/B primers. Via MiXCR, TCRdb re-called the multiplex PCR reads, giving one row per CDR3 protein. The repertoire holds just under 5,000 distinct CDR3 sequences, about 32% seen once, with approximately 18% in the top ten. The template was genomic DNA from peripheral blood, not RNA. What was sequenced was blood. The receptors here all came from a human donor with a blood cancer. The donor label of this sample is uncertain.

The CDR3 loop reads CASSGRQGANYGYTF. The DNA for the CDR3 is TGTGCCAGCAGTGGCCGACAGGGGGCCAACTATGGCTACACCTTC. The chain carries TRBV6-2 or TRBV6-3 and TRBJ1-2, with 10 positions matching TRBD1. The CDR3 totals 15 residues. Germline-derived CDR1 and CDR2 are MNHEY and SVGEGT. V lost 5 bases and J lost 2; bases outside the gene matches: 5.

This clonotype was counted only a few times. This chain connects TRBV11-3 to TRBJ1-1, with TRBD1 matching 9 bases. The CDR3 extends over 15 amino acids. Looked up from germline, CDR1 is SGHNT and CDR2 is YENEEA. J lost 0 bases, V lost 5 bases, and 4 bases had no gene match. DNA of the CDR3: TGTGCCAGCAGCATGGGACAGGGATTGAACACTGAAGCTTTCTTT. It encodes CASSMGQGLNTEAFF.

Points on this clonotype: Germline and junction disagree at one end, which may indicate a read error. The chain recombines TRBV6-2 or TRBV6-3 with TRBJ2-7; D is possibly TRBD1 (6 bases). This CDR3 has 11 amino acids. Germline CDR1 MNHEY, CDR2 SVGEGT. CDR3 DNA: TGTGCCAGCCTACAGGGCTACGAGCATTACTTC. Protein sequence: CASLQGYEHYF.

Judged by abundance, this clonotype is medium-sized. V gene TRBV6-5 combines with J gene TRBJ1-2; D unclear. CDR1 MNHEY and CDR2 SVGAGI come from the germline V gene. Trimming left V 6 bases short and J 4 bases short, with 15 bases between. This CDR3 has 14 amino acids. CDR3 amino acids: CASRRTEDTYGYTF. In nucleotides, the CDR3 is TGTGCCAGCAGGAGGACGGAGGATACCTATGGCTACACCTTC.

This clonotype was recorded a few times. The rearrangement links TRBV5-6 to TRBJ2-5; TRBD1 agrees at 7 bases. The trim removed 0 bases at V and 2 bases at J, leaving 10 bases unmatched. Germline lookup yields CDR1 SGHDT and CDR2 YYEEEE. This CDR3 region has 17 residues. Here the CDR3 reads CASSLVKLRDRQETQYF. The CDR3 nucleotides are TGTGCCAGCAGCTTGGTGAAGTTACGGGACAGACAAGAGACCCAGTACTTC.

This clonotype was found a few times. This chain uses TRBV6-6 with TRBJ2-1; TRBD1 matches 10 bases. The CDR3 covers 17 residues. J gave up 4 bases and V 2 bases, and 8 bases lay outside the gene matches. Germline loops: CDR1 MNHNY, CDR2 SVGAGI (reference sequence). As DNA, the CDR3 is TGTGCCAGCAGTTACCAGACAGGGGGCTGGGGGTACAATGAGCAGTTCTTC. It is translated as CASSYQTGGWGYNEQFF.

This clonotype was seen more than once but under ten times. The V gene is TRBV20-1, the J gene TRBJ2-3; possible D gene TRBD2, 5 bases. V was pared by 4 bases and J by 6 bases, with 11 bases between. CDR1 is DFQATT and CDR2 is SNEGSKA in the germline V gene (reference sequence). CDR3 size: 12 residues. CDR3 DNA sequence: TGCAGTGCTATGGGGTGGGAGGATACGCAGTATTTT. This gives the protein CSAMGWEDTQYF.

This clonotype showed up just a few times. This rearrangement joins TRBV30 to TRBJ2-7, with 9 bases matching TRBD2. Per germline, CDR1 GTSNPN and CDR2 SVGIG (reference sequence). Germline trimming cut 0 bases from V and 7 bases from J; bases unmatched to any gene: 7. This CDR3 has 14 amino acids. The CDR3, as DNA: TGTGCCTGGAGTGTACGCGGGAGGGGACTTGAGCAGTACTTC. Its translation is CAWSVRGRGLEQYF. Combining the CDR3 with reference TRBV30 and TRBJ2-7 gives the whole variable domain SQTIHQWPATLVQPVGSPLSLECTVEGTSNPNLYWYRQAAGRGLQLLFYSVGIGQISSEVPQNLSASRPQDRQFILSSKKLLLSDSGFYLCAWSVRGRGLEQYFGPGTRLTVT.

In nucleotides, the CDR3 is TGTGCCATCGGGACTAGCGGCGGCGGGGAGCAGTTCTTC. Its protein product is CAIGTSGGGEQFF. The chain has TRBV11-3 and TRBJ2-1, with 11 bases lining up with TRBD2. The V gene's germline CDR1 is SGHNT and CDR2 YENEEA. V shed 10 bases, J shed 10 bases, and the junction held 9 bases outside the gene matches. This CDR3 spans 13 amino acids. Drawing the rest from reference TRBV11-3 and TRBJ2-1, the complete variable domain is EAGVVQSPRYKIIEKKQPVAFWCNPISGHNTLYWYLQNLGQGPELLIRYENEEAVDDSQLPKDRFSAERLKGVDSTLKIQPAELGDSAVYLCAIGTSGGGEQFFGPGTRLTVL.

The V gene is TRBV6-6, the J gene TRBJ1-5; 7 bases map to TRBD1. V dropped 2 bases and J dropped 1; count of bases not matched to a gene: 8. CDR3 length equals 17 residues. The germline CDR1 and CDR2 sequences are MNHNY and SVGAGI (reference sequence). Here the CDR3 DNA reads TGTGCCAGCAGTTACCCGACAGGGTATTTCAGCAATCAGCCCCAGCATTTT. Translation gives CASSYPTGYFSNQPQHF.

This clonotype has more than one count but fewer than ten. The chain has TRBV24-1 and TRBJ2-5; D might be TRBD1 (5 bases). Trimming stripped 1 base from V and 2 bases from J, with 10 bases between. The CDR3 is made up of 15 amino acids. CDR1 and CDR2 from the germline V gene are KGHDR and SFDVKD. The CDR3: CATSDLRQGQETQYF. The CDR3 DNA sequence: TGTGCCACCAGTGATTTACGGCAGGGACAAGAGACCCAGTACTTC.

This clonotype was detected only a few times. One junction end does not reproduce the germline sequence, and a read error may be involved. The chain links TRBV7-9 to TRBJ2-7; TRBD2 matches at 10 bases. Germline V gene data show CDR1 as SEHNR and CDR2 as FQNEAQ (reference sequence). This CDR3 spans 14 amino acids. CDR3 nucleotide sequence: TGTGCCAGCAGCCTAGCGGGAGCGTTGGACGAGCAGTACTTC. It encodes CASSLAGALDEQYF. The whole variable domain, filled in from reference TRBV7-9 and TRBJ2-7, reads DTGVSQNPRHKITKRGQNVTFRCDPISEHNRLYWYRQTLGQGPEFLTYFQNEAQLEKSRLLSDRFSAERPKGSFSTLEIQRTEQGDSAMYLCASSLAGALDEQYFGPGTRLTVT.

V usage is TRBV6-6 and J usage is TRBJ1-1; D uncertain. With 6 bases removed from V and 2 bases from J, the gap between germline ends came to 10 bases. Germline V gene lookup returns CDR1 MNHNY and CDR2 SVGAGI (reference sequence). The CDR3 sequence is 13 residues long. CDR3 in amino acids: CASSPFGNTEAFF. CDR3 bases: TGTGCCAGCAGCCCTTTTGGAAACACTGAAGCTTTCTTT.

By sample share, this clonotype is medium-sized. V gene TRBV15 combines with J gene TRBJ2-2; the D is unclear. Germline V gives CDR1 LNHNV, CDR2 YYDKDF (reference sequence). The CDR3 contains 11 residues. Trimming took 5 bases from V and 7 from J, leaving 5 bases between them. CDR3 sequence: CATSEVGELFF. The CDR3 bases are TGTGCCACCAGCGAGGTCGGGGAGCTGTTTTTT.

In this sample, this clonotype turned up a few times. Here the CDR3 reads CASTLLGGNTEAFF. The CDR3 coding sequence is TGTGCCAGCACCCTCTTAGGGGGAAACACTGAAGCTTTCTTT. The chain couples TRBV12-3 or TRBV12-4 to TRBJ1-1, with D possibly matching TRBD1 (6 bases). The CDR3 spans 14 residues. The ends were cut back, 7 bases at V and 2 bases at J, with 14 bases in the middle.

The table lists this clonotype with a count of one. The chain has TRBV6-2 or TRBV6-3 and TRBJ1-1, with a tentative D call TRBD1 (6 bases). Germline-derived CDR1 and CDR2 are MNHEY and SVGEGT. This CDR3 contains 14 residues. V lost 4 bases to trimming and J lost 4 bases, with 13 bases between them. DNA of the CDR3: TGTGCCAGCAGTTTTGAGGGGGGCGGCACTGAAGCTTTCTTT. Translated, it gives CASSFEGGGTEAFF.

This clonotype came up a few times. V and J are TRBV19 and TRBJ1-2; no reliable D call. This CDR3 is 13 amino acids long. V lost 3 bases and J 3 bases, leaving 8 bases between the germline ends. Per the germline V gene, CDR1 is LNHDA and CDR2 is SQIVND (reference sequence). The CDR3 DNA sequence: TGTGCCAGTAGTATTTCCGTTTACTATGGCTACACCTTC. It is translated as CASSISVYYGYTF.

This chain uses TRBV7-9 with TRBJ1-5; 7 bases match TRBD1. Trimming at V came to 8 bases and at J to 4 bases, leaving 5 bases not matched to a gene. This CDR3 region has 13 residues. Germline CDR1 reads SEHNR; CDR2 reads FQNEAQ (reference sequence). The chain's CDR3 is CASGSGGNQPQHF. The CDR3 DNA follows: TGTGCCAGCGGATCAGGGGGGAATCAGCCCCAGCATTTT.

This clonotype was seen more than once but under ten times. The chain links TRBV7-6 to TRBJ2-1; D is ambiguous. Germline V gives CDR1 SGHVS, CDR2 FNYEAQ. Trimming stripped 4 bases from V and 0 bases from J, with 10 bases between. The CDR3 is 15 residues long. The DNA for the CDR3 is TGTGCCAGCAGCTCCGCCCCCTCCTCCTACAATGAGCAGTTCTTC. It specifies CASSSAPSSYNEQFF.

The chain employs TRBV19 and TRBJ1-2; 9 bases are shared with TRBD1. From germline, CDR1 is LNHDA and CDR2 SQIVND (reference sequence). V lost 6 bases to trimming and J lost 6 bases; unmatched junction nucleotides: 11. The CDR3 runs 15 residues. CDR3 nucleotide sequence: TGTGCCAGTAGACAAACAGGGGGCCCGGTGCATGGCTACACCTTC. Translating gives CASRQTGGPVHGYTF.